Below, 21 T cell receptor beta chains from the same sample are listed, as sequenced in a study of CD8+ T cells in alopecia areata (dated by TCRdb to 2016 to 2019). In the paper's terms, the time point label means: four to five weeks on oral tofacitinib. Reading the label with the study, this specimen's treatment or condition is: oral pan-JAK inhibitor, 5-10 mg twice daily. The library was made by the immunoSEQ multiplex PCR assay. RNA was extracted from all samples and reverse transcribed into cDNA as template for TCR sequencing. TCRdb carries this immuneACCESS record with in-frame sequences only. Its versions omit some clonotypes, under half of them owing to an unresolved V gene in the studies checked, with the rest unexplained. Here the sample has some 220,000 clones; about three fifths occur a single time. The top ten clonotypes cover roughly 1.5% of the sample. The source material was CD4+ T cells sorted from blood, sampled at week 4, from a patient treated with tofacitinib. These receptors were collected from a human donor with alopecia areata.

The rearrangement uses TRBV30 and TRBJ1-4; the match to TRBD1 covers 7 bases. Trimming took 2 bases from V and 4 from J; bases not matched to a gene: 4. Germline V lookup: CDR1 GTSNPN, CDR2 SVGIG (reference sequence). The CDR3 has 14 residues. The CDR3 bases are TGTGCCTGGAGTACAGGACAGGTTAATGAAAAACTGTTTTTT. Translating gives CAWSTGQVNEKLFF.

The CDR3 nucleotides read TGTGCCAGCAGTGAGGGGATGTTTGGCTACACCTTC. Translating gives CASSEGMFGYTF. The chain has TRBV6-1 and TRBJ1-2; D uncertain. Trimming removed 3 bases from V and 7 bases from J, with 9 bases in between. CDR3 length equals 12 residues. Germline V gene sequence: CDR1 MNHNS, CDR2 SASEGT.

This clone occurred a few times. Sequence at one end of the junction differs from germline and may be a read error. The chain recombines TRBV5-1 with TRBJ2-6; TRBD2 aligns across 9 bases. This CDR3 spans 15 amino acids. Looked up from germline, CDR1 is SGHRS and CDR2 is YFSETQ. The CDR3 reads CASSLVSSGDNVLTF. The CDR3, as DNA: TGCGCCAGCAGCTTGGTGTCTAGCGGGGACAACGTCCTGACTTTC.

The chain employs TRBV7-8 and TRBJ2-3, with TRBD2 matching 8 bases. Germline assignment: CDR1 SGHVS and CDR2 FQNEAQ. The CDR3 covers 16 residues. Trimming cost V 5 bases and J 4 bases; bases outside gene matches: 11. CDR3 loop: CASSPWSGGGSDTQYF. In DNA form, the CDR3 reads TGTGCCAGCAGCCCGTGGAGCGGGGGCGGATCAGATACGCAGTATTTT.

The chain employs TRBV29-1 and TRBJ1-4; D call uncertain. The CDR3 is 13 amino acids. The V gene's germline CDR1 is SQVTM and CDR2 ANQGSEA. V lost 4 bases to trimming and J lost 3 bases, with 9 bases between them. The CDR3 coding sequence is TGCAGCGTTGCCCCAGGACCTAATGAAAAACTGTTTTTT. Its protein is CSVAPGPNEKLFF.

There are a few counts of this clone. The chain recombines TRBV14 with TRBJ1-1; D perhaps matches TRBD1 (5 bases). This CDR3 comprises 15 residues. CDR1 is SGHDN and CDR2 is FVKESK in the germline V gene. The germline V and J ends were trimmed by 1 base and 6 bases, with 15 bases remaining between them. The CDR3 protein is CASSQGGAIGAEAFF. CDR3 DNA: TGTGCCAGCAGCCAAGGGGGCGCAATAGGAGCTGAAGCTTTCTTT.

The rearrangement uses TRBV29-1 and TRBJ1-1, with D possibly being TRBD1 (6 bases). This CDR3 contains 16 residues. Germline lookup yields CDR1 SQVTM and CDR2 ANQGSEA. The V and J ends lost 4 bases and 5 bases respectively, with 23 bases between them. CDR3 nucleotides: TGCAGCGTTGGCACAACTCGGGACACCATGCAGACTGAAGCTTTCTTT. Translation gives CSVGTTRDTMQTEAFF.

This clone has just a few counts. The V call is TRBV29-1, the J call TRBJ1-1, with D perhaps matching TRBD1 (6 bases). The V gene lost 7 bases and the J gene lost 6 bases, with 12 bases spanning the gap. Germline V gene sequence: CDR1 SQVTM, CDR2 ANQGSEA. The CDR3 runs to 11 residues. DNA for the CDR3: TGCAGCGCTGTACAGGGTTCTGAAGCTTTCTTT. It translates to CSAVQGSEAFF.

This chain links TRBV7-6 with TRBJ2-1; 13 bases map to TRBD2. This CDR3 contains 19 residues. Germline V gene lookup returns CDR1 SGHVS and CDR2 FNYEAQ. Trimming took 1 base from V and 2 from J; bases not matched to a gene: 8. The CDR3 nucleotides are TGTGCCAGCAGCTTAGGCCCTCCGACTAGCGGGGGGACCTACAATGAGCAGTTCTTC. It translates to CASSLGPPTSGGTYNEQFF.

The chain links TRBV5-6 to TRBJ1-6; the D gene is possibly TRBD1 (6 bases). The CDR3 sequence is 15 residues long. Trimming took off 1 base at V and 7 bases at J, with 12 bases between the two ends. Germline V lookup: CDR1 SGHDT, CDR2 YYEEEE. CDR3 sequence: CASSLWGAGNSPLHF. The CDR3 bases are TGTGCCAGCAGCTTGTGGGGGGCAGGGAATTCACCCCTCCACTTT.

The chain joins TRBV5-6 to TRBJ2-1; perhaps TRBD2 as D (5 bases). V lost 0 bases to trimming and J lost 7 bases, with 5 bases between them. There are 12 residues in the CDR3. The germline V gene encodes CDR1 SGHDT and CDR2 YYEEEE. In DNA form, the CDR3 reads TGTGCCAGCAGCTTGGCGGGGAATGAGCAGTTCTTC. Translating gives CASSLAGNEQFF.

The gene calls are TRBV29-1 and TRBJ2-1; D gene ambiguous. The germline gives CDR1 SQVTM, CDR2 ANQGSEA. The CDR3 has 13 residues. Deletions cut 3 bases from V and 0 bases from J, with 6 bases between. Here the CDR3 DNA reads TGCAGCGTTGAGGGTAGCTCCTACAATGAGCAGTTCTTC. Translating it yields CSVEGSSYNEQFF.

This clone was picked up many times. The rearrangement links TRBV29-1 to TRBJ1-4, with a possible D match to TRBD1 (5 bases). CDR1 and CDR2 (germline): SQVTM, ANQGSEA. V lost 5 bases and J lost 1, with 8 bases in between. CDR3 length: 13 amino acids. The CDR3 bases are TGCAGCGTTACAGGCATAACTAATGAAAAACTGTTTTTT. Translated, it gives CSVTGITNEKLFF.

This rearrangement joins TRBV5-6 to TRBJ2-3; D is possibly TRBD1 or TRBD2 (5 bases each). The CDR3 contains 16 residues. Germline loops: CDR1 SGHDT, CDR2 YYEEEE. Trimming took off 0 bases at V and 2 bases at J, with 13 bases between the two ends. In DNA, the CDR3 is TGTGCCAGCAGCTTGGTAAAGAGGGGATACACAGATACGCAGTATTTT. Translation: CASSLVKRGYTDTQYF. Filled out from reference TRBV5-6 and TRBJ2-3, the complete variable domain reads DAGVTQSPTHLIKTRGQQVTLRCSPKSGHDTVSWYQQALGQGPQFIFQYYEEEERQRGNFPDRFSGHQFPNYSSELNVNALLLGDSALYLCASSLVKRGYTDTQYFGPGTRLTVL.

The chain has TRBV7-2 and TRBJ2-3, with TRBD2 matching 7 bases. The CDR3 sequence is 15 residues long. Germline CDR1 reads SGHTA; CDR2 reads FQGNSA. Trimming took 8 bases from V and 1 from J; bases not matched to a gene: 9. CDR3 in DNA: TGTGCCAGCTCGGGTGGGGGGGTTGGCACAGATACGCAGTATTTT. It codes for CASSGGGVGTDTQYF.

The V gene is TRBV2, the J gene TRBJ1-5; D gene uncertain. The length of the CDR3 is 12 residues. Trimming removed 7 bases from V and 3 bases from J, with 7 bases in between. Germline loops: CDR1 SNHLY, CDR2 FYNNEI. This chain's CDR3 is CASMGNNQPQHF. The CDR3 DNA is TGTGCCAGCATGGGGAACAATCAGCCCCAGCATTTT. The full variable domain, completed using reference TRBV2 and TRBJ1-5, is EPEVTQTPSHQVTQMGQEVILRCVPISNHLYFYWYRQILGQKVEFLVSFYNNEISEKSEIFDDQFSVERPDGSNFTLKIRSTKLEDSAMYFCASMGNNQPQHFGDGTRLSIL.

The chain's CDR3 is CASSLGEVSTF. CDR3 DNA sequence: TGCGCCAGCAGCCTCGGTGAAGTTTCCACCTTC. J is TRBJ1-2 and V is TRBV5-1, with D unresolved. V shed 4 bases and J shed 13 bases, with 14 bases lying between them. The CDR3 loop spans 11 amino acids. Germline assignment: CDR1 SGHRS and CDR2 YFSETQ.

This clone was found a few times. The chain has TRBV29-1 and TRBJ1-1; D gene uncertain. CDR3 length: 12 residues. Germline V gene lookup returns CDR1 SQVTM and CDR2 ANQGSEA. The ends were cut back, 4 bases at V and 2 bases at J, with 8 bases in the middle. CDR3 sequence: CSVGGFNTEAFF. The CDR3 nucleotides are TGCAGCGTTGGAGGTTTTAACACTGAAGCTTTCTTT. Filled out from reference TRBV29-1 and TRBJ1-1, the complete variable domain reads SAVISQKPSRDICQRGTSLTIQCQVDSQVTMMFWYRQQPGQSLTLIATANQGSEATYESGFVIDKFPISRPNLTFSTLTVSNMSPEDSSIYLCSVGGFNTEAFFGQGTRLTVV.

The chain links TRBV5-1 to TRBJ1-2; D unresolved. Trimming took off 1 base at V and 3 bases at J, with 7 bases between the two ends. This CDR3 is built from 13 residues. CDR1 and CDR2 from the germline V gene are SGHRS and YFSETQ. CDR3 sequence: CASSLMADYGYTF. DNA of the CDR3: TGCGCCAGCAGCTTGATGGCAGACTATGGCTACACCTTC.

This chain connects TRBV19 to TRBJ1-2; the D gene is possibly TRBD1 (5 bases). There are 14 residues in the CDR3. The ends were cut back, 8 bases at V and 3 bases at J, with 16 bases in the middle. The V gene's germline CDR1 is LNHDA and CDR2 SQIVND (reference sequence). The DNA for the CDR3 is TGTGCCAGTCAACAGACGTTGGGGGACTATGGCTACACCTTC. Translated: CASQQTLGDYGYTF.

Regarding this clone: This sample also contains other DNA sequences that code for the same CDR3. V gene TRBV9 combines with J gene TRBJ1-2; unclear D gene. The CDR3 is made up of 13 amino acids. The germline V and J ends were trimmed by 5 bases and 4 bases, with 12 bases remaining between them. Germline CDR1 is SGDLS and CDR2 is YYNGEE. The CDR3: CASSPVSGYGYTF. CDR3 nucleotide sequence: TGTGCCAGCAGTCCAGTTAGCGGCTATGGCTACACCTTC.